This TCR beta chain was sequenced during a study of blood T cell repertoires in COVID-19. Whole-study context: Samples taken during acute and convalescent COVID-19 were collected in the United States, Italy and Spain. PBMCs, B-cell-depleted T cells, or T cells provided the cDNA or gDNA that made up the material.

After removal of 7 bases from V and 8 bases from J, the junction contained 9 bases not matched to a gene. CDR1 is MNHEY, CDR2 SVGAGI, per germline. The CDR3 consists of 13 residues. The authors' processing: Quantification of nucleated cells was approximated via reference gene primer amplification. The method was immunoSEQ multiplex PCR; TCRdb's version includes in-frame clones alone and lacks a portion of them. From that table come the V and J calls and clone size; the DNA was used to work out D and trimming. The sample holds over 90,000 clones, about nine tenths seen once. This rearrangement joins TRBV6-5 to TRBJ1-2; 8 nucleotides agree with TRBD1. This sequence was found in a woman in her 70s with acute or convalescent COVID-19. Sequenced sample: peripheral blood. The CDR3: CASTGQGSSGYTF. The CDR3 coding sequence is TGTGCCAGCACTGGACAGGGAAGTTCGGGCTACACCTTC.